The 29 T cell receptor beta chains given below trace back to one sample, sequenced in a study of identical twins. From the 5' RACE reads, TCRdb called clonotypes with MiXCR, one entry per CDR3 protein. The sample shows 300,000 to 400,000 distinct CDR3 sequences, 9% to 10% of them seen only once. Sequencing input: naive T cells sorted from blood. These receptors were obtained from a woman in her forties or fifties in good health.

This chain links TRBV6-5 with TRBJ1-1; TRBD1 is a possible D gene (5 bases). V was cut by 10 bases and J by 4 bases, with 19 bases left in between. There are 14 residues in the CDR3. Germline V gene lookup returns CDR1 MNHEY and CDR2 SVGAGI. This CDR3 reads CATRGRRTSTEAFF. CDR3 coding DNA: TGTGCCACCCGGGGCCGGCGGACGAGCACTGAAGCTTTCTTT.

The gene calls are TRBV6-1 and TRBJ2-5; D is unclear. The CDR3 spans 13 residues. The germline V gene has CDR1 MNHNS and CDR2 SASEGT. The V gene lost 5 bases and the J gene lost 3 bases, with 10 bases spanning the gap. The CDR3 nucleotides read TGTGCCAGCAGTCCTGGGTTAAAAGAGACCCAGTACTTC. Translating gives CASSPGLKETQYF.

This clonotype was found a few times. The chain employs TRBV12-3 or TRBV12-4 and TRBJ2-5, with 7 bases matching TRBD2. The ends lost 6 bases at V and 4 bases at J; junction bases unmatched: 11. This CDR3 is 15 amino acids long. The CDR3 DNA is TGTGCCAGCAGACTCGGATCGGGGGGAGGAGAGACCCAGTACTTC. Translation gives CASRLGSGGGETQYF.

This clonotype has just a few counts. The rearrangement joins TRBV5-1 to TRBJ2-7, with D perhaps assigned TRBD1 or TRBD2 (5 bases each). With 3 bases removed from V and 0 bases from J, the gap between germline ends came to 10 bases. CDR1 is SGHRS and CDR2 is YFSETQ in the germline V gene. This CDR3 is 14 amino acids long. The CDR3 DNA follows: TGCGCCAGCAGCTCGCGAGGGGACTCCTACGAGCAGTACTTC. This encodes CASSSRGDSYEQYF. Supplemented by reference TRBV5-1 and TRBJ2-7, the full variable domain reads KAGVTQTPRYLIKTRGQQVTLSCSPISGHRSVSWYQQTPGQGLQFLFEYFSETQRNKGNFPGRFSGRQFSNSRSEMNVSTLELGDSALYLCASSSRGDSYEQYFGPGTRLTVT.

V is TRBV7-2 and J is TRBJ1-5, with D possibly matching TRBD1 (5 bases). The CDR3 extends over 16 amino acids. CDR1 and CDR2 (germline): SGHTA, FQGNSA. With 1 base removed from V and 7 bases from J, the gap between germline ends came to 17 bases. CDR3 region: CASSLVGGTGGQPQHF. The CDR3 nucleotides read TGTGCCAGCAGCTTAGTCGGTGGAACAGGTGGACAGCCCCAGCATTTT.

This chain connects TRBV7-9 to TRBJ1-1, with D unresolved. The germline V gene has CDR1 SEHNR and CDR2 FQNEAQ (reference sequence). The CDR3 consists of 14 residues. V was trimmed by 4 bases and J by 1 base, leaving 10 bases between them. The CDR3 DNA is TGTGCCAGCAGCTACACCGGGGAGAACACTGAAGCTTTCTTT. Translation: CASSYTGENTEAFF.

This clonotype was detected once. The CDR3 is CASSRETRFYEQYF. CDR3 nucleotides: TGTGCCAGCAGCCGCGAAACTAGGTTCTACGAGCAGTACTTC. The rearrangement uses TRBV12-3 or TRBV12-4 and TRBJ2-7, with a tentative D call TRBD2 (5 bases). Trimming removed 6 bases from V and 3 bases from J, with 15 bases in between. CDR3 length: 14 residues.

This clonotype was recorded a few times. The CDR3 protein is CASSLFSDQPQHF. CDR3 DNA: TGTGCCAGCAGTTTATTCAGCGATCAGCCCCAGCATTTT. The chain carries TRBV27 and TRBJ1-5; D gene unclear. Germline values: CDR1 MNHEY, CDR2 SMNVEV (reference sequence). The CDR3 runs to 13 residues. V lost 1 base and J 5 bases, leaving 6 bases between the germline ends.

This clonotype appeared a few times. The gene calls are TRBV29-1 and TRBJ2-1, with 10 bases lining up with TRBD1. J was trimmed by 8 bases and V by 8 bases; bases with no gene match: 9. The CDR3 loop spans 13 amino acids. Germline V gene sequence: CDR1 SQVTM, CDR2 ANQGSEA. The CDR3 region has the DNA TGCAGCTACGGGACAGGGGTGTTCGATGAGCAGTTCTTC. Protein product: CSYGTGVFDEQFF.

This clonotype was counted ten times or more. The chain uses TRBV5-1 and TRBJ2-2; D remains unclear. With 0 bases removed from V and 7 bases from J, the gap between germline ends came to 10 bases. Germline V gene lookup returns CDR1 SGHRS and CDR2 YFSETQ. The length of the CDR3 is 14 residues. The CDR3 nucleotides read TGCGCCAGCAGCTTGGAAGGTCGGGTCGGGGAGCTGTTTTTT. Its translation: CASSLEGRVGELFF.

The sample holds many counts of this clonotype. J is TRBJ2-2 and V is TRBV28; the D is unclear. The CDR3 has 14 residues. The germline V gene encodes CDR1 MDHEN and CDR2 SYDVKM. Trimming shortened V by 4 bases and J by 8 bases, and 14 bases separated the two germline ends. The CDR3 region has the DNA TGTGCCAGCAGTTCGAACCCTGAGTCTGGGGAGCTGTTTTTT. The encoded protein is CASSSNPESGELFF.

This sequence joins TRBV5-1 and TRBJ2-2; 7 nucleotides align to TRBD2. The ends lost 0 bases at V and 2 bases at J; junction bases unmatched: 4. The CDR3 covers 16 residues. Germline CDR1 reads SGHRS; CDR2 reads YFSETQ. The chain's CDR3 is CASSLDASGNTGELFF. CDR3 in DNA: TGCGCCAGCAGCTTGGATGCTAGCGGAAACACCGGGGAGCTGTTTTTT.

This clonotype has more than one count but fewer than ten. V gene TRBV24-1 combines with J gene TRBJ1-2; D unresolved. Trimming took off 5 bases at V and 8 bases at J, with 11 bases between the two ends. Germline assignment: CDR1 KGHDR and CDR2 SFDVKD. This CDR3 region has 12 residues. Here the CDR3 DNA reads TGTGCCACCAGTGGAGTGGTGGGGGGCTACACCTTC. Translating it yields CATSGVVGGYTF.

This clonotype has a count of ten or more. The chain joins TRBV20-1 to TRBJ2-1; D not certain. This CDR3 is built from 12 residues. Germline V gene sequence: CDR1 DFQATT, CDR2 SNEGSKA (reference sequence). Trimming removed 2 bases from V and 7 bases from J, with 9 bases in between. The CDR3 DNA sequence: TGCAGTGCTAGAAGTAGCAGAAATGAGCAGTTCTTC. Amino acid sequence: CSARSSRNEQFF.

The chain recombines TRBV27 with TRBJ2-7; tentatively, D is TRBD2 (6 bases). The germline V gene has CDR1 MNHEY and CDR2 SMNVEV (reference sequence). The CDR3 totals 16 residues. Trimming left V 0 bases short and J 0 bases short, with 12 bases between. The CDR3 DNA reads as TGTGCCAGCAGTTTATCGGGACTCCGGGGCTCCTACGAGCAGTACTTC. Protein sequence: CASSLSGLRGSYEQYF.

The V gene is TRBV6-6, the J gene TRBJ2-7, with 7 bases fitting TRBD2. The junction had 15 bases not matched to a gene; V was cut back by 2 bases and J by 2 bases. Germline CDR1 reads MNHNY; CDR2 reads SVGAGI (reference sequence). This CDR3 region has 18 residues. The CDR3 region has the DNA TGTGCCAGCAGTTACCTTTCCCTAGCGGAGAACAAGCCCTACGAGCAGTACTTC. Translation gives CASSYLSLAENKPYEQYF.

The V call is TRBV7-9, the J call TRBJ2-5, with 9 bases aligning to TRBD1. With 5 bases clipped from V and 4 bases from J, the junction kept 8 bases outside the gene matches. The length of the CDR3 is 15 residues. Germline V gene lookup returns CDR1 SEHNR and CDR2 FQNEAQ (reference sequence). CDR3 residues: CASSTRTGEGETQYF. The CDR3 DNA follows: TGTGCCAGCAGCACCAGGACAGGGGAGGGAGAGACCCAGTACTTC.

This clonotype appeared a few times. The J gene is TRBJ1-6, the V gene TRBV13, with D maybe TRBD1 (5 bases). CDR3 length: 14 residues. Looked up from germline, CDR1 is PRHDT and CDR2 is FYEKMQ (reference sequence). V lost 3 bases to trimming and J lost 5 bases, with 8 bases between them. CDR3 loop: CASSFSGNNSPLHF. For the CDR3, the DNA is TGTGCCAGCAGCTTTTCAGGGAATAATTCACCCCTCCACTTT.

Ten or more counts support this clonotype. V and J are TRBV3-1 and TRBJ2-7; the D is unclear. Germline V CDR1 and CDR2: LGHDT, YNNKEL (reference sequence). The V end was cut by 2 bases, the J end by 3 bases, with 8 bases between. The CDR3 is 13 residues long. CDR3 sequence reads: CASSQPNNYEQYF. The CDR3 region has the DNA TGTGCCAGCAGCCAACCCAACAACTACGAGCAGTACTTC.

This clonotype was observed a few times. This chain joins TRBV5-1 and TRBJ2-1; D remains ambiguous. V was trimmed by 3 bases and J by 5 bases, leaving 6 bases between them. Germline assignment: CDR1 SGHRS and CDR2 YFSETQ. CDR3 size: 12 residues. The CDR3 region is CASSYGHNEQFF. CDR3 in DNA: TGCGCCAGCAGCTACGGACACAATGAGCAGTTCTTC.

This clonotype was seen repeatedly, ten times or more. The chain joins TRBV5-6 to TRBJ2-4, with TRBD2 matching 10 bases. The V and J ends lost 4 bases and 10 bases, in that order; junction bases with no gene match: 8. CDR1 and CDR2 (germline): SGHDT, YYEEEE. This CDR3 spans 14 amino acids. CDR3 loop: CASSLRGLAPIQYF. CDR3 DNA sequence: TGTGCCAGCAGCCTGAGGGGACTAGCGCCAATTCAGTACTTC.

This clonotype has just a few counts. The V call is TRBV14, the J call TRBJ2-7; D is undetermined. CDR3 length equals 16 residues. CDR1 is SGHDN, CDR2 FVKESK, per germline. V dropped 0 bases and J dropped 2 bases, with 14 bases sitting between them. The CDR3 DNA follows: TGTGCCAGCAGCCAAGACCTAGGATTTCGCCCCTACGAGCAGTACTTC. It translates to CASSQDLGFRPYEQYF.

This chain connects TRBV6-4 to TRBJ2-1; 8 nucleotides line up with TRBD2. V was pared by 6 bases and J by 4 bases, with 8 bases of the junction left unmatched. Germline V gene sequence: CDR1 MRHNA, CDR2 SNTAGT. The CDR3 runs to 15 residues. CDR3 sequence reads: CASSQGGGRYNEQFF. The CDR3 DNA is TGTGCCAGCAGCCAGGGTGGCGGGAGGTACAATGAGCAGTTCTTC.

The chain couples TRBV11-2 to TRBJ2-5, with TRBD1 identical over 8 bases. CDR1 is SGHAT and CDR2 is FQNNGV in the germline V gene. V lost 8 bases and J lost 5; bases outside the gene matches: 13. The CDR3 consists of 15 residues. The CDR3 DNA is TGTGCCAGCCGACAAGTCAGGGGGCTAAGGGAGACCCAGTACTTC. Residues: CASRQVRGLRETQYF.

For the CDR3, the DNA is TGTGCCAGCAGCATACGGACTAGCGGGAGAAGTTCGCGCACCGGGGAGCTGTTTTTT. The encoded protein is CASSIRTSGRSSRTGELFF. V is TRBV9 and J is TRBJ2-2; 13 bases match TRBD2. V gave up 4 bases and J gave up 4 bases; unmatched junction bases: 13. The germline V gene has CDR1 SGDLS and CDR2 YYNGEE. This CDR3 has 19 residues.

This clonotype has a handful of counts. This chain links TRBV2 with TRBJ2-5; 10 bases are a match to TRBD2. CDR3 size: 17 residues. The germline V gene encodes CDR1 SNHLY and CDR2 FYNNEI. J was trimmed by 4 bases and V by 5 bases; bases with no gene match: 13. The CDR3 bases are TGTGCCAGCAGTAATACGATCGGGACTAGCGTAGGAGAGACCCAGTACTTC. Residues: CASSNTIGTSVGETQYF. Filled out from reference TRBV2 and TRBJ2-5, the complete variable domain reads EPEVTQTPSHQVTQMGQEVILRCVPISNHLYFYWYRQILGQKVEFLVSFYNNEISEKSEIFDDQFSVERPDGSNFTLKIRSTKLEDSAMYFCASSNTIGTSVGETQYFGPGTRLLVL.

This chain uses TRBV29-1 with TRBJ2-3; D is tentatively TRBD1 or TRBD2 (6 bases each). This CDR3 comprises 12 residues. V dropped 6 bases and J dropped 6 bases, with 13 bases sitting between them. Germline-derived CDR1 and CDR2 are SQVTM and ANQGSEA. The CDR3 region is CSVYRAGDTQYF. In DNA, the CDR3 is TGCAGCGTATACAGGGCGGGGGATACGCAGTATTTT.

This chain links TRBV7-8 with TRBJ2-3; 11 bases are shared with TRBD1. Germline values: CDR1 SGHVS, CDR2 FQNEAQ. The CDR3 has 15 residues. V was pared by 5 bases and J by 6 bases, with 7 bases of the junction left unmatched. CDR3 region: CASSPRDRGMDTQYF. CDR3 DNA sequence: TGTGCCAGCAGCCCCCGGGACAGGGGGATGGATACGCAGTATTTT.

This clonotype was seen only a few times. The chain links TRBV7-8 to TRBJ1-4; possibly TRBD1 for D (5 bases). From germline, CDR1 is SGHVS and CDR2 FQNEAQ. This CDR3 has 16 residues. With 5 bases removed from V and 0 bases from J, the gap between germline ends came to 13 bases. The CDR3 coding sequence is TGTGCCAGCAGCCCGTCGAGGGGCGCAACTAATGAAAAACTGTTTTTT. Amino acids: CASSPSRGATNEKLFF.